Each of the 3 T cell receptor beta chains below was sequenced from the same sample in a study of cytomegalovirus exposure and HLA in healthy donors. PCR primers comprised 60 Vbeta and 13 Jbeta primers. Profiling relied on immunoSEQ multiplex PCR, and the TCRdb table lists in-frame clones only, not all of them. The top ten hold around 1.6% of the sample, which has about 120,000 clones, roughly four fifths seen once. The specimen was PBMCs. These receptors were obtained from a young woman in good health and CMV-seronegative.

The rearrangement joins TRBV5-1 to TRBJ2-7; D remains unclear. The CDR3 is 15 amino acids. Germline CDR1 SGHRS, CDR2 YFSETQ. V gave up 2 bases and J gave up 6 bases, with 18 bases separating them. The CDR3 sequence: CASSLGAGSYSEQYF. CDR3 DNA: TGCGCCAGCAGCTTAGGAGCCGGGTCTTACTCCGAGCAGTACTTC.

The CDR3 spells CASSQVGGLGSYEQYF. DNA for the CDR3: TGTGCCAGCAGCCAAGTCGGGGGGTTGGGCTCCTACGAGCAGTACTTC. The chain combines TRBV14 with TRBJ2-7, with 7 bases that match TRBD2. Germline V gene sequence: CDR1 SGHDN, CDR2 FVKESK. The CDR3 contains 16 residues. V trimming: 1 base; J trimming: 0 bases; junction bases outside the gene matches: 6.

The chain employs TRBV6-5 and TRBJ1-6; 10 bases line up with TRBD1. Germline CDR1 and CDR2: MNHEY and SVGAGI. The J segment lost 6 bases and the V segment lost 7 bases, leaving 6 bases of the junction unmatched. There are 15 residues in the CDR3. The CDR3 loop is CASTSRDRGNSPLHF. The CDR3 DNA is TGTGCCAGCACGAGCAGGGACAGGGGTAATTCACCCCTCCACTTT.